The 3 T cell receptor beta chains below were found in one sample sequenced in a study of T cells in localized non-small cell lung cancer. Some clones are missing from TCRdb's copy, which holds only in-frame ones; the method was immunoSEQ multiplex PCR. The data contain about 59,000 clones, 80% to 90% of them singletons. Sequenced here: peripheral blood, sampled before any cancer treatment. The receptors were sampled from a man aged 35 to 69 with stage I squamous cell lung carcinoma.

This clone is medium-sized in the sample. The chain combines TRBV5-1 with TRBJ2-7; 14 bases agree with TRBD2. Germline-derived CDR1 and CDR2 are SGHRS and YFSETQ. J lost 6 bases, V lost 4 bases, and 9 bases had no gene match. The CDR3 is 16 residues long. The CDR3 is CASSLQGLAGEIEQYF. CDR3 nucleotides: TGCGCCAGCAGCCTCCAGGGACTAGCGGGAGAGATCGAGCAGTACTTC.

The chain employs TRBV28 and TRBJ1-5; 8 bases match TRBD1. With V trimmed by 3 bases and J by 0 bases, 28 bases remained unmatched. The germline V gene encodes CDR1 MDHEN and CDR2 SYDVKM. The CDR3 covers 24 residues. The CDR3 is CASSFVPVWIAGGSEATSNQPQHF. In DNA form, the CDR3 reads TGTGCCAGCAGTTTCGTCCCCGTCTGGATTGCAGGGGGCTCGGAGGCTACTAGCAATCAGCCCCAGCATTTT. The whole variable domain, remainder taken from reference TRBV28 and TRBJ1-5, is DVKVTQSSRYLVKRTGEKVFLECVQDMDHENMFWYRQDPGLGLRLIYFSYDVKMKEKGDIPEGYSVSREKKERFSLILESASTNQTSMYLCASSFVPVWIAGGSEATSNQPQHFGDGTRLSIL.

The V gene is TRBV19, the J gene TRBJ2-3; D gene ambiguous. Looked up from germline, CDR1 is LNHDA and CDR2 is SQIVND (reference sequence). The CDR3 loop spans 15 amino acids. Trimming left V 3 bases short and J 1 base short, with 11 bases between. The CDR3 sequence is CASSIIGKGTDTQYF. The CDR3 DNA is TGTGCCAGTAGTATCATAGGAAAGGGCACAGATACGCAGTATTTT. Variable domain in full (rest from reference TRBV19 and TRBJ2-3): DGGITQSPKYLFRKEGQNVTLSCEQNLNHDAMYWYRQDPGQGLRLIYYSQIVNDFQKGDIAEGYSVSREKKESFPLTVTSAQKNPTAFYLCASSIIGKGTDTQYFGPGTRLTVL.